The 28 T cell receptor beta chains below come from one sample, sequenced in a study of T-cell memory formation after mild COVID-19. TCRdb reprocessed the 5' RACE reads via MiXCR and lists one record per CDR3 protein. The table has 170,000 or so distinct CDR3 sequences, roughly 28% seen once; the top ten hold more than 10%. The material sequenced was PBMCs or a T cell subset sorted from them (not recorded which). These receptors all come from an adult woman who had mild COVID-19 (a few samples of this study predate the infection). Cell type and time point are not known.

The chain uses TRBV7-9 and TRBJ1-6; D remains unclear. The CDR3 totals 15 residues. The V and J ends lost 4 bases and 7 bases respectively, with 14 bases between them. Germline V gene lookup returns CDR1 SEHNR and CDR2 FQNEAQ (reference sequence). In DNA form, the CDR3 reads TGTGCCAGCAGCTCCTGGGGTGAGGAGAATTCACCCCTCCACTTT. Translated, it gives CASSSWGEENSPLHF.

The V call is TRBV30, the J call TRBJ2-3, with D perhaps matching TRBD2 (6 bases). The V and J ends lost 2 bases and 0 bases respectively, with 9 bases between them. Germline values: CDR1 GTSNPN, CDR2 SVGIG (reference sequence). The CDR3 totals 14 residues. The CDR3 here is CAWSWGTSTDTQYF. Here the CDR3 DNA reads TGTGCCTGGAGTTGGGGGACTAGCACAGATACGCAGTATTTT.

The rearrangement uses TRBV7-3 and TRBJ2-1; D may correspond to TRBD1 or TRBD2 (5 bases each). V was trimmed by 0 bases and J by 10 bases, leaving 7 bases between them. CDR3 length: 12 amino acids. Germline V gives CDR1 SGHTA, CDR2 FQGTGA. The CDR3 sequence: CASSLTGDEQFF. For the CDR3, the DNA is TGTGCCAGCAGCTTAACGGGGGACGAGCAGTTCTTC.

The rearrangement joins TRBV20-1 to TRBJ2-3; TRBD2 agrees at 10 bases. V dropped 1 base and J dropped 4; count of bases not matched to a gene: 5. Germline V lookup: CDR1 DFQATT, CDR2 SNEGSKA (reference sequence). The CDR3 has 15 residues. The CDR3 bases are TGCAGTGCTAGAGGCGGGACTAGCGCCCCAGATACGCAGTATTTT. It yields the protein CSARGGTSAPDTQYF.

The chain recombines TRBV20-1 with TRBJ1-1; D remains ambiguous. The CDR3 has 10 amino acids. V gave up 7 bases and J gave up 4 bases, with 7 bases separating them. Germline CDR1 reads DFQATT; CDR2 reads SNEGSKA (reference sequence). CDR3 loop: CSVRRTEAFF. CDR3 coding DNA: TGCAGTGTCCGTCGCACTGAAGCTTTCTTT.

The chain recombines TRBV9 with TRBJ2-6; D is unresolved. V was clipped by 0 bases and J by 0 bases, with 7 bases between them. CDR3 length equals 16 residues. Per the germline V gene, CDR1 is SGDLS and CDR2 is YYNGEE. In nucleotides, the CDR3 is TGTGCCAGCAGCGTAGCTGGGTCCTCTGGGGCCAACGTCCTGACTTTC. It yields the protein CASSVAGSSGANVLTF.

The table lists this clonotype with a few counts. V usage is TRBV9 and J usage is TRBJ2-2, with D maybe TRBD1 (6 bases). This CDR3 is 17 amino acids long. The V end lost 0 bases, the J end lost 4 bases, and 16 bases lay between the germline ends. Germline loops: CDR1 SGDLS, CDR2 YYNGEE. CDR3 nucleotide sequence: TGTGCCAGCAGCGTAGCTTCGACAGGATGGGTCACCGGGGAGCTGTTTTTT. Translating it yields CASSVASTGWVTGELFF.

The chain is built from TRBV29-1 and TRBJ2-2; 14 bases agree with TRBD2. Germline V lookup: CDR1 SQVTM, CDR2 ANQGSEA. The CDR3 has 17 residues. The J segment lost 0 bases and the V segment lost 5 bases, leaving 5 bases of the junction unmatched. CDR3 DNA sequence: TGCAGCGTTTGGGGACTAGCGGGAGATTCGAACACCGGGGAGCTGTTTTTT. Translating it yields CSVWGLAGDSNTGELFF.

This clonotype was counted between two and nine times. The CDR3: CASSLGTGLAGYEQYF. For the CDR3, the DNA is TGTGCCAGCAGCTTAGGTACCGGACTAGCCGGCTACGAGCAGTACTTC. V and J are TRBV11-1 and TRBJ2-7, with 8 bases lining up with TRBD2. V shed 1 base, J shed 3 bases, and the junction held 8 bases outside the gene matches. Per germline, CDR1 SGHAT and CDR2 FQDESV (reference sequence). There are 16 residues in the CDR3.

V and J are TRBV3-1 and TRBJ2-7, with 7 positions matching TRBD1. The CDR3 loop spans 17 amino acids. With V trimmed by 3 bases and J by 0 bases, 11 bases remained unmatched. In germline, CDR1 is LGHDT, CDR2 YNNKEL (reference sequence). CDR3 residues: CASSQKEGRDSSYEQYF. CDR3 nucleotide sequence: TGTGCCAGCAGCCAGAAAGAAGGTAGGGACAGCTCCTACGAGCAGTACTTC.

The V and J genes are TRBV12-3 or TRBV12-4 and TRBJ2-1; D is ambiguous. CDR3 length equals 12 residues. Trimming stripped 7 bases from V and 7 bases from J, with 11 bases between. The CDR3 sequence is CASTSPSNEQFF. The CDR3 bases are TGTGCCAGCACCTCCCCTTCTAATGAGCAGTTCTTC.

This clonotype was recorded a few times. V usage is TRBV5-6 and J usage is TRBJ2-7; the match to TRBD2 covers 7 bases. Germline assignment: CDR1 SGHDT and CDR2 YYEEEE. With V trimmed by 1 base and J by 3 bases, 7 bases remained unmatched. The CDR3 runs to 15 residues. CDR3 region: CASSLPQGGSYEQYF. DNA of the CDR3: TGTGCCAGCAGCTTGCCCCAGGGAGGGAGCTACGAGCAGTACTTC.

Only a few counts were recorded for this clonotype. This chain connects TRBV27 to TRBJ2-2, with D perhaps matching TRBD1 (5 bases). The length of the CDR3 is 11 residues. CDR1 and CDR2 (germline): MNHEY, SMNVEV (reference sequence). V was trimmed by 7 bases and J by 6 bases, leaving 6 bases between them. The chain's CDR3 is CASKGSGELFF. The CDR3 DNA sequence: TGTGCCAGCAAGGGGTCCGGGGAGCTGTTTTTT.

The rearrangement joins TRBV29-1 to TRBJ1-2; D perhaps matches TRBD1 (6 bases). Germline V gene sequence: CDR1 SQVTM, CDR2 ANQGSEA. V was shortened by 7 bases and J by 8 bases, with 14 bases between the two germline ends. This CDR3 comprises 11 residues. This chain's CDR3 is CSGQDEGGYTF. CDR3 coding DNA: TGCAGCGGACAGGATGAGGGGGGCTACACCTTC.

A few counts support this clonotype. J is TRBJ2-3 and V is TRBV5-1; D may be TRBD2 (6 bases). Trimming stripped 4 bases from V and 3 bases from J, with 15 bases between. The CDR3 sequence is 15 residues long. Germline V lookup: CDR1 SGHRS, CDR2 YFSETQ. CDR3 residues: CASSKEGLMTDTQYF. For the CDR3, the DNA is TGCGCCAGCAGCAAGGAGGGGTTAATGACAGATACGCAGTATTTT.

This clonotype was detected a few times. The chain links TRBV5-1 to TRBJ2-3; D perhaps matches TRBD1 (6 bases). Deletions cut 4 bases from V and 2 bases from J, with 14 bases between. This CDR3 has 15 amino acids. CDR1 SGHRS and CDR2 YFSETQ come from the germline V gene. The CDR3 sequence is CASSRQGPFTDTQYF. CDR3 in DNA: TGCGCCAGCAGCCGTCAGGGGCCCTTCACAGATACGCAGTATTTT.

This sequence joins TRBV27 and TRBJ2-3, with D possibly TRBD2 on 6 matching bases. This CDR3 contains 15 residues. V lost 6 bases and J lost 6, with 19 bases in between. In germline, CDR1 is MNHEY, CDR2 SMNVEV (reference sequence). CDR3 sequence: CASRLTPGLPDTQYF. The CDR3 DNA is TGTGCCAGCAGGCTGACACCGGGACTCCCCGATACGCAGTATTTT.

Ten or more counts support this clonotype. The V gene is TRBV10-3, the J gene TRBJ2-7, with no clear D. This CDR3 region has 14 residues. V was trimmed by 0 bases and J by 0 bases, leaving 6 bases between them. Germline CDR1 and CDR2: ENHRY and SYGVKD. The CDR3 reads CAISESQDSYEQYF. In nucleotides, the CDR3 is TGTGCCATCAGTGAGTCCCAGGACTCCTACGAGCAGTACTTC.

This clonotype was seen more than once but under ten times. This chain links TRBV20-1 with TRBJ2-1; D gene ambiguous. CDR3 length equals 13 residues. Trimming cost V 1 base and J 8 bases, with 12 bases left between them. Germline CDR1 is DFQATT and CDR2 is SNEGSKA (reference sequence). The CDR3 reads CSARGTPVDEQFF. The CDR3 DNA reads TGCAGTGCTAGAGGGACCCCGGTGGATGAGCAGTTCTTC.

This chain uses TRBV5-1 with TRBJ2-1, with a weak D call TRBD1 (6 bases). This CDR3 is 13 amino acids long. Trimming removed 4 bases at V and 10 bases at J, with 15 bases between. Germline lookup yields CDR1 SGHRS and CDR2 YFSETQ. CDR3 amino acids: CASSRKQGYEQFF. The CDR3 nucleotides read TGCGCCAGCAGCCGAAAACAGGGTTACGAGCAGTTCTTC.

The V and J genes are TRBV5-1 and TRBJ2-3, with 8 nucleotides matching TRBD1. The CDR3 is made up of 16 amino acids. The trim removed 3 bases at V and 3 bases at J, leaving 9 bases unmatched. Looked up from germline, CDR1 is SGHRS and CDR2 is YFSETQ. CDR3 amino acids: CASSSALWTGTDTQYF. In DNA, the CDR3 is TGCGCCAGCAGCTCGGCGCTCTGGACAGGGACAGATACGCAGTATTTT.

This clonotype was counted once. V is TRBV7-9 and J is TRBJ2-5, with 11 nucleotides matching TRBD2. The trim removed 5 bases at V and 10 bases at J, leaving 12 bases unmatched. CDR1 and CDR2 (germline): SEHNR, FQNEAQ (reference sequence). This CDR3 comprises 15 residues. CDR3 DNA sequence: TGTGCCAGCAGCCGACTAGCGGGACCGGGAAGGGACCAGTACTTC. Its protein is CASSRLAGPGRDQYF.

The chain links TRBV11-1 to TRBJ2-1; either TRBD1 or TRBD2 may supply D (5 bases each). CDR3 length: 13 residues. Germline assignment: CDR1 SGHAT and CDR2 FQDESV (reference sequence). The V end was cut by 5 bases, the J end by 10 bases, with 15 bases between. The CDR3 loop reads CASSKRPGQEQFF. In DNA form, the CDR3 reads TGTGCCAGCAGCAAAAGACCGGGGCAGGAGCAGTTCTTC.

The table lists this clonotype with a few counts. The chain uses TRBV5-1 and TRBJ2-1, with 10 nucleotides matching TRBD2. The CDR3 is 16 amino acids. V lost 1 base, J lost 3 bases, and 4 bases stayed unmatched. CDR1 is SGHRS, CDR2 YFSETQ, per germline. The chain's CDR3 is CASSLSSSGGYNEQFF. CDR3 in DNA: TGCGCCAGCAGCTTGTCGTCTAGCGGGGGCTACAATGAGCAGTTCTTC. The whole variable domain, filled in from reference TRBV5-1 and TRBJ2-1, reads KAGVTQTPRYLIKTRGQQVTLSCSPISGHRSVSWYQQTPGQGLQFLFEYFSETQRNKGNFPGRFSGRQFSNSRSEMNVSTLELGDSALYLCASSLSSSGGYNEQFFGPGTRLTVL.

The chain links TRBV7-2 to TRBJ2-7; D gene unclear. The V gene's germline CDR1 is SGHTA and CDR2 FQGNSA. Deletions cut 1 base from V and 4 bases from J, with 17 bases between. CDR3 length: 16 amino acids. The CDR3 bases are TGTGCCAGCAGCTTAGTGCTGCGCCACGAGATGTACGAGCAGTACTTC. As protein: CASSLVLRHEMYEQYF.

CDR3 amino acids: CASSFNSESHPEAFF. The CDR3 DNA sequence: TGTGCCAGCAGCTTTAATTCGGAATCGCACCCTGAAGCTTTCTTT. The chain joins TRBV7-9 to TRBJ1-1, with D unclear. V dropped 3 bases and J dropped 6 bases, with 17 bases sitting between them. The length of the CDR3 is 15 residues. Germline V gene sequence: CDR1 SEHNR, CDR2 FQNEAQ (reference sequence).

This clonotype was recorded a few times. The junction and the germline gene differ at one end; a read error may be behind it. This chain connects TRBV5-1 to TRBJ2-1; no reliable D call. Looked up from germline, CDR1 is SGHRS and CDR2 is YFSETQ. The CDR3 runs 13 residues. CDR3 DNA sequence: TGTGCCAGCAGTCTGGACTCCTACAATGAGCAGTTCTTC. Translated: CASSLDSYNEQFF.

This sequence joins TRBV12-3 or TRBV12-4 and TRBJ2-5; 8 bases align to TRBD2. Trimming cost V 8 bases and J 3 bases; bases outside gene matches: 2. The CDR3 has 12 residues. For the CDR3, the DNA is TGTGCCAGCCAAGCGGGGGAAGAGACCCAGTACTTC. It translates to CASQAGEETQYF.